The rows below give T cell receptor beta chains drawn from one sample of a study of cytomegalovirus exposure and HLA in healthy donors. Repertoires were generated with immunoSEQ multiplex PCR, while TCRdb's copy carries only in-frame clones and drops some. The table shows 85,000 to 130,000 clones, with approximately 90% occurring only once. Material: PBMCs. These receptors were taken from a woman aged 18-29 years in good health and CMV-seropositive. The CDR3 runs from the conserved cysteine through the conserved F or W. The D gene is left open where the match is weak. The size field is filled for only some rows; it gives once, few, many or a size class.

d_gene,abundance,v_gene,j_gene,CDR3nt,CDR3aa
NA,once,TRBV11-2,TRBJ1-5,TGTGCCAGCAGCTTAGAGGGCGTTCGACAGCCCCAGCATTTT,CASSLEGVRQPQHF
TRBD1,NA,TRBV6-5,TRBJ1-5,TGTGCCAGCAGAAGACAGGGAGGCAATCAGCCCCAGCATTTT,CASRRQGGNQPQHF
NA,NA,TRBV13,TRBJ1-1,TGTGCCAGCAGCTCAAACAGTATTACTGAAGCTTTCTTT,CASSSNSITEAFF
TRBD1,NA,TRBV29-1,TRBJ2-5,TGCAGCGTACGAGACAGGGGGATACAAGAGACCCAGTACTTC,CSVRDRGIQETQYF
TRBD1,NA,TRBV2,TRBJ1-5,TGTGCCAGCAGTCCCGGACAGGTCGGCCAGCCCCAGCATTTT,CASSPGQVGQPQHF
TRBD2,NA,TRBV27,TRBJ2-7,TGTGCCAGCAGTTTATACGGGGGGTCCTACGAGCAGTACTTC,CASSLYGGSYEQYF
NA,NA,TRBV10-1,TRBJ2-3,TGCGCCAGCAGTGCCATCGGGGTGGGAGATACGCAGTATTTT,CASSAIGVGDTQYF
NA,NA,TRBV5-1,TRBJ1-3,TGCGCCAGCAGCTTGGCCATAGGGAGCTCTGGAAACACCATATATTTT,CASSLAIGSSGNTIYF
NA,NA,TRBV15,TRBJ1-6,TGTGCCACCAGCAGAGATGAGGCCAGGGTGGTGACACCCCTCCACTTT,CATSRDEARVVTPLHF
TRBD2,NA,TRBV28,TRBJ2-3,TGTGCCAGCAGTTTCGGGACTAGCGGGGGGGTAAATACGCAGTATTTT,CASSFGTSGGVNTQYF
TRBD2,few,TRBV5-6,TRBJ2-3,TGTGCCAGCACCCCCTCACTAGCGGGGGCAGATACGCAGTATTTT,CASTPSLAGADTQYF
NA,NA,TRBV5-1,TRBJ1-4,TGCGCCAGCAGCTTGGCCGCCAGGAAGGATGAAAAACTGTTTTTT,CASSLAARKDEKLFF
NA,NA,TRBV29-1,TRBJ2-2,TGCAGCGTTGAGGGACAAAACACCGGGGAGCTGTTTTTT,CSVEGQNTGELFF
TRBD2,NA,TRBV19,TRBJ2-1,TGTGCCAGTAGTATAGCTAGCGGGGGGGCGAGTGAGCAGTTCTTC,CASSIASGGASEQFF
TRBD1,NA,TRBV15,TRBJ1-3,TGTGCCACCAGCATTAATACAGGGGGCATAGGAAACACCATATATTTT,CATSINTGGIGNTIYF
TRBD1,NA,TRBV19,TRBJ1-2,TGTGCCAGTAGTATTGGGAACAGGGGAAATACCTTC,CASSIGNRGNTF
TRBD2,NA,TRBV27,TRBJ2-1,TGTGCCAGCAGTCCCCCGGGGGGCTACAATGAGCAGTTCTTC,CASSPPGGYNEQFF
NA,NA,TRBV7-8,TRBJ2-1,TGTGCCAGCAGCTTAGCCTCGCAGGGAATCGGGAGCAATGAGCAGTTCTTC,CASSLASQGIGSNEQFF
NA,few,TRBV14,TRBJ1-6,TGTGCCAGCAGCCAAGACTATCCTTCACCCCTCCACTTT,CASSQDYPSPLHF
TRBD1,NA,TRBV6-6,TRBJ1-4,TGTGCCAGCAGTCCCTGGGACAGCCGTAATGAAAAACTGTTTTTT,CASSPWDSRNEKLFF
NA,NA,TRBV6-5,TRBJ2-1,TGTGCCAGCAGCAGGCCACAGCTAACTAATGAGCAGTTCTTC,CASSRPQLTNEQFF
TRBD1,NA,TRBV27,TRBJ2-4,TGTGCCACCATGGGGGGGACAGGGGGCAGTAGGAAAAACATTCAGTACTTC,CATMGGTGGSRKNIQYF
TRBD1,NA,TRBV5-6,TRBJ2-2,TGTGCCAGCAGCTTGGGGGGACAGACGAACACCGGGGAGCTGTTTTTT,CASSLGGQTNTGELFF
TRBD1,once,TRBV18,TRBJ1-5,TGTGCCAGCTCACCGGGGGGACAGAATAGCAATCAGCCCCAGCATTTT,CASSPGGQNSNQPQHF
TRBD1,once,TRBV18,TRBJ2-7,TGTGCCAGCTCCCCTGGGACAGGCTACGAGCAGTACTTC,CASSPGTGYEQYF
TRBD2,few,TRBV6-1,TRBJ2-2,TGTGCCAGCAGTGTCCCTGGATGGGGACTACCCGACACCGGGGAGCTGTTTTTT,CASSVPGWGLPDTGELFF
NA,NA,TRBV27,TRBJ2-2,TGTGCCAGCAGTAAACAGGGTAGTTCCCCCGGGGAGCTGTTTTTT,CASSKQGSSPGELFF
TRBD2,NA,TRBV4-2,TRBJ2-1,TGTGCCAGCAGCCAAGGGACTAGCGGGGGGGCGTACAATGAGCAGTTCTTC,CASSQGTSGGAYNEQFF
NA,NA,TRBV27,TRBJ1-1,TGTGCCAGCAGTTTATCGTCGGGATCGAACACTGAAGCTTTCTTT,CASSLSSGSNTEAFF
TRBD1,NA,TRBV5-5,TRBJ2-3,TGTGCCAGCAGTCGGGCCGGGACAGGGAATGGAGATACGCAGTATTTT,CASSRAGTGNGDTQYF
NA,NA,TRBV7-9,TRBJ1-6,TGTGCCAGCAGCTTAGTAGATATGGGACTGCGGAATTCACCCCTCCACTTT,CASSLVDMGLRNSPLHF
TRBD1,NA,TRBV2,TRBJ1-2,TGTGCCAGCAGTGGGGGGGGAGGACAGGGGGCCAACTATGGCTACACCTTC,CASSGGGGQGANYGYTF
TRBD2,NA,TRBV6-4,TRBJ2-1,TGTGCCAGCAGTCGCTCCGGGGGGGACCAGTTCTTC,CASSRSGGDQFF
TRBD1,NA,TRBV4-1,TRBJ1-2,TGCGCCAGCAGCCTCACAGGGGCGGGTGGCTACACCTTC,CASSLTGAGGYTF
TRBD2,NA,TRBV5-1,TRBJ2-6,TGCGCCAGCAGCTTGACTAGCGGGGGGGCAGGGGCCAACGTCCTGACTTTC,CASSLTSGGAGANVLTF
TRBD2,NA,TRBV19,TRBJ2-1,TGTGCCAGTAGTATTTTCGGGGGGAATGGATACAATGAGCAGTTCTTC,CASSIFGGNGYNEQFF
NA,NA,TRBV7-2,TRBJ2-5,TGTGCCAGCAGTTGGACCGGGACTCAAGAGACCCAGTACTTC,CASSWTGTQETQYF
NA,NA,TRBV6-1,TRBJ2-7,TGTGCCAGCGTAGGAGGAGACGAGCAGTACTTC,CASVGGDEQYF
NA,NA,TRBV19,TRBJ2-1,TGTGCCAGTAGTATTCGAGGGTACACCGAGCAGTTCTTC,CASSIRGYTEQFF
NA,NA,TRBV5-6,TRBJ1-2,TGTGCCAGCAGCTTATTACAGTGGACAGTTACTAACTATGGCTACACCTTC,CASSLLQWTVTNYGYTF
TRBD1,NA,TRBV7-9,TRBJ1-5,TGTGCCAGCAGCTTAGGGACAGGGAATCAGCCCCAGCATTTT,CASSLGTGNQPQHF
TRBD1,few,TRBV2,TRBJ1-2,TGTGCCAGCAGGGATATGACAGGGGACTATGGCTACACCTTC,CASRDMTGDYGYTF
TRBD1,NA,TRBV4-1,TRBJ1-5,TGCGCCAGCAGCCCCCTCCCCGACCGGGACAGGGGCACCTTGGGCAATCAGCCCCAGCATTTT,CASSPLPDRDRGTLGNQPQHF